The clone carrying this TCR beta chain was detected a few times. The germline V gene encodes CDR1 SQVTM and CDR2 ANQGSEA. With 8 bases clipped from V and 7 bases from J, the junction kept 12 bases outside the gene matches. There are 13 residues in the CDR3. The data belong to a study of T cell clonotyping in hematopoietic cell transplantation. Samples: about 28 days before transplant, then days 30, 100 and 180 after. Assay used: immunoSEQ multiplex PCR; TCRdb lists only in-frame clones, some missing. The profile shows under 15,000 clones, approximately 83% of them singletons. The TCR sequence derives from a female patient aged 40-49 years who had an allogeneic stem cell transplant from a related donor, so T cells may come from the graft donor. Some clones in this sample may be carry-over from other donors' samples. The genes are TRBV29-1 and TRBJ1-2; 8 positions agree with TRBD1. The material was PBMCs, obtained 100 days after allogeneic stem cell transplant. Written as DNA, the CDR3 is TGCAGCTCCGACGGACAGGGTTCGGGTGGCTACACCTTC. It codes for CSSDGQGSGGYTF.